A selection of T cell receptor beta chains follows, all from one sample in a study of CXCR3-negative and CXCR3-positive naive CD8 T cells. TCRdb reprocessed the 5' RACE reads; each CDR3 protein has one entry and no DNA is given. This sample carries 85,000 to 120,000 distinct CDR3 sequences, with 0.3% to 0.45% going to the ten biggest clones. Specimen: naive CXCR3+ CD8+ T cells from blood. Receptor source: a human donor in good health. Some clones in this sample may be carry-over from other donors' samples. The CDR3 runs from the conserved cysteine through the conserved F or W.

TRBJ2-7,TRBV7-9,CASSPRPYEQYF
TRBJ2-2,TRBV5-5,CASSFLGSGNTGELFF
TRBJ2-7,TRBV7-9,CASAPTGTDSYEQYF
TRBJ2-3,TRBV11-2,CASSLALTDTQYF
TRBJ2-7,TRBV5-5,CASSLVASAIYEQYF
TRBJ2-1,TRBV20-1,CSATGTGDYNEQFF
TRBJ2-1,TRBV5-6,CASSLGSSSYEQFF
TRBJ1-5,TRBV30,CAWSVQVDQPQHF
TRBJ2-1,TRBV7-3,CASSLDGDEQFF
TRBJ2-2,TRBV7-6,CASSRGQGNTGELFF
TRBJ2-7,TRBV7-2,CASTRAGTSGVTYEQYF
TRBJ2-7,TRBV4-1,CASSQEGELPSYEQYF
TRBJ1-1,TRBV5-4,CASSLGTDEAFF
TRBJ1-2,TRBV4-3,CASSQDRSSTNYGYTF
TRBJ2-7,TRBV27,CASSPGLAGGKSDEQYF
TRBJ2-1,TRBV4-3,CASSQDYSGGGNEQFF
TRBJ1-3,TRBV29-1,CSVEGLPEGGNTIYF
TRBJ2-1,TRBV11-2,CASSAHRDLYNEQFF
TRBJ2-1,TRBV7-9,CASSLAQRGDNEQFF
TRBJ2-1,TRBV7-9,CASSFGVNEQFF
TRBJ2-7,TRBV15,CATSRISGSGGLQYF
TRBJ2-5,TRBV7-9,CASSLAGDETQYF
TRBJ2-7,TRBV29-1,CSVLREGEQYF
TRBJ2-7,TRBV20-1,CSAFSGWAYEQYF
TRBJ2-5,TRBV5-6,CASSLRDSQQETQYF
TRBJ2-7,TRBV20-1,CSARTGTDDSEQYF
TRBJ1-1,TRBV10-2,CASKGGENTEAFF
TRBJ1-1,TRBV7-6,CASSFSSMGGTSTEAFF
TRBJ1-4,TRBV20-1,CSARDGEAASTSVEKLFF
TRBJ1-1,TRBV27,CASSLGAYNEAFF
TRBJ2-1,TRBV11-2,CASSLVREEQFF
TRBJ2-1,TRBV15,CATSPDRGSYNEQFF
TRBJ2-1,TRBV2,CASSDQDNEQFF
TRBJ2-7,TRBV7-9,CASSLRDRATYEQYF
TRBJ2-5,TRBV29-1,CSVGGLGFEETQYF
TRBJ2-1,TRBV5-1,CASSLVGTYDEQFF